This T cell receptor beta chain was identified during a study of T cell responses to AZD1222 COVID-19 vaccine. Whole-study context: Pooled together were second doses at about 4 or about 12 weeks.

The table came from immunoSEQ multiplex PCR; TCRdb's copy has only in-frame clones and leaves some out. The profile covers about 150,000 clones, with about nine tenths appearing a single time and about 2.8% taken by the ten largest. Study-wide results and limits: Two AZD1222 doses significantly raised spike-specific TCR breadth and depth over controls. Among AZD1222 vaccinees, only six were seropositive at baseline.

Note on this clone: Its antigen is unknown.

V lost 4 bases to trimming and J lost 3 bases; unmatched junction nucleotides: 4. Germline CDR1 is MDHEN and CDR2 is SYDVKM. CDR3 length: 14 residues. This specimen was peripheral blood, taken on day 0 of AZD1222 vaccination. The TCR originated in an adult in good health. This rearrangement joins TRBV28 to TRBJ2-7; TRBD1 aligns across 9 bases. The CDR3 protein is CASSSGQGVYEQYF. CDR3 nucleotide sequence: TGTGCCAGCAGTTCGGGACAGGGCGTCTACGAGCAGTACTTC.